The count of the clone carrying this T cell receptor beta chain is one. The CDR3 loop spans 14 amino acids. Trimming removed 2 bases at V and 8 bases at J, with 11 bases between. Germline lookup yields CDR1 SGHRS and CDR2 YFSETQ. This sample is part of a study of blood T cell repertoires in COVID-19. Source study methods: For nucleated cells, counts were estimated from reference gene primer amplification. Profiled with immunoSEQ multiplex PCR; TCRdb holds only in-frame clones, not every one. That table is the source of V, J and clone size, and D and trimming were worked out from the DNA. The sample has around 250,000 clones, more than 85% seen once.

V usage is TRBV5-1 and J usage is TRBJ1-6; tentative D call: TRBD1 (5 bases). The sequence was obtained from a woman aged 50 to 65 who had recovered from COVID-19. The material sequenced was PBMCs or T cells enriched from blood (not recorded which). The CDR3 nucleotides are TGCGCCAGCAGCTTTTCAGGGATGGATTCACCCCTCCACTTT. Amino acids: CASSFSGMDSPLHF.